This TCR beta chain was sequenced during a study of blood T cell repertoires in COVID-19. Study overall: Samples came from the United States, Italy and Spain, spanning acute and convalescent COVID-19. PBMCs, B-cell-depleted T cells, or T cells were the source of the cDNA or gDNA that made up the material.

This CDR3 is built from 17 residues. V lost 6 bases and J lost 2; bases outside the gene matches: 9. CDR1 SGHVS and CDR2 FNYEAQ come from the germline V gene. In the authors' methods: Quantification of nucleated cells was approximated via reference gene primer amplification. The protocol was immunoSEQ multiplex PCR, while the TCRdb copy is restricted to in-frame clones and leaves out a portion. D and trimming were read from the DNA, whereas the V and J calls and clone size are those reported in that table. The sample lists roughly 200,000 clones, roughly 89% seen once, with 0.6% to 0.8% in the top ten. This clone was observed a single time.

Sample: peripheral blood. The receptor's source is a man aged 50-59 years with acute or convalescent COVID-19. The chain carries TRBV7-6 and TRBJ1-4; TRBD1 agrees at 10 bases. The CDR3 DNA sequence: TGTGCCAGCAGTAAGGGACAGGGGTTTTCCACTAATGAAAAACTGTTTTTT. Residues: CASSKGQGFSTNEKLFF.